These 8 T cell receptor beta chains share one sample of origin, sequenced in a study of blood T cells in healthy people across ages. Combining a sample-barcoded 5' primer with a J-beta primer mix, a second PCR ran for about 7 to 11 cycles. From the 5' RACE reads, TCRdb called clonotypes with MiXCR, one entry per CDR3 protein. The sample includes over 1,500,000 distinct CDR3 sequences, roughly two fifths seen only once; the top ten take roughly 23%. Specimen: blood. The source is a human donor in good health.

CDR3 region: CASSAPRGQGPSDEQYF. The CDR3 coding sequence is TGTGCCAGCAGCGCACCTAGGGGACAGGGGCCGTCAGACGAGCAGTACTTC. The gene calls are TRBV7-9 and TRBJ2-7, with 10 bases that match TRBD1. CDR1 is SEHNR, CDR2 FQNEAQ, per germline (reference sequence). The CDR3 is made up of 17 amino acids. V lost 5 bases, J lost 5 bases, and 15 bases stayed unmatched.

Note on this clonotype: This may arise from a read error, as a much more abundant clone is one base away. J is TRBJ2-4 and V is TRBV5-6; D unresolved. V was clipped by 1 base and J by 7 bases, with 15 bases between them. The germline V gene encodes CDR1 SGHDT and CDR2 YYEEEE. The CDR3 extends over 15 amino acids. CDR3 amino acids: CASSLSGTVSNIQYF. The DNA for the CDR3 is TGTGCCAGCAGCTTGTCAGGCACCGTGAGTAACATTCAGTACTTC.

This clonotype was observed a handful of times. V is TRBV10-3 and J is TRBJ2-5, with 11 positions matching TRBD2. V dropped 3 bases and J dropped 4; count of bases not matched to a gene: 7. CDR1 is ENHRY and CDR2 is SYGVKD in the germline V gene. The CDR3 loop spans 16 amino acids. CDR3 in DNA: TGTGCCATCAGTGACTCTAGCGGGGGGTTCGGAGAGACCCAGTACTTC. Translated, it gives CAISDSSGGFGETQYF.

The sample holds a few counts of this clonotype. The chain carries TRBV10-3 and TRBJ2-5, with D maybe TRBD1 (5 bases). The CDR3 contains 14 residues. V lost 5 bases and J 0 bases, leaving 10 bases between the germline ends. Germline V lookup: CDR1 ENHRY, CDR2 SYGVKD. The CDR3 DNA reads as TGTGCCATCAGTCAAGGACACGACCAAGAGACCCAGTACTTC. Protein sequence: CAISQGHDQETQYF.

This clonotype was counted a few times. The chain recombines TRBV11-1 with TRBJ2-3; 8 bases line up with TRBD1. V lost 5 bases, J lost 3 bases, and 10 bases stayed unmatched. Germline V gene lookup returns CDR1 SGHAT and CDR2 FQDESV (reference sequence). This CDR3 region has 16 residues. CDR3 in amino acids: CASSSLTTGGTDTQYF. The CDR3 DNA follows: TGTGCCAGCAGCAGCTTAACAACAGGGGGTACAGATACGCAGTATTTT.

In this sample, this clonotype turned up a few times. This chain uses TRBV29-1 with TRBJ2-7; the match to TRBD1 covers 8 bases. There are 13 residues in the CDR3. CDR1 and CDR2 from the germline V gene are SQVTM and ANQGSEA. The V and J ends lost 5 bases and 5 bases, in that order; junction bases with no gene match: 8. The DNA of the CDR3 is TGCAGCGTTAGGGCGACAGGGGTGCACGAGCAGTACTTC. Protein: CSVRATGVHEQYF.

The chain employs TRBV7-9 and TRBJ2-4, with D perhaps matching TRBD1 (5 bases). With the DNA end fitting TRBJ2-7 better, the J assignment may be wrong. The CDR3 consists of 15 residues. Germline CDR1 and CDR2: SEHNR and FQNEAQ (reference sequence). Here the CDR3 reads CASSPRDSPGYEQYF. CDR3 coding DNA: TGTGCCAGCAGCCCCCGAGACAGCCCCGGTTACGAGCAGTACTTC.

V is TRBV5-6 and J is TRBJ2-5; possibly TRBD1 for D (5 bases). CDR3 length: 15 amino acids. Germline CDR1 is SGHDT and CDR2 is YYEEEE. With 0 bases removed from V and 4 bases from J, the gap between germline ends came to 13 bases. The CDR3 nucleotides are TGTGCCAGCAGCTTGGTACAGCCTAGGGGAGAGACCCAGTACTTC. Protein sequence: CASSLVQPRGETQYF.